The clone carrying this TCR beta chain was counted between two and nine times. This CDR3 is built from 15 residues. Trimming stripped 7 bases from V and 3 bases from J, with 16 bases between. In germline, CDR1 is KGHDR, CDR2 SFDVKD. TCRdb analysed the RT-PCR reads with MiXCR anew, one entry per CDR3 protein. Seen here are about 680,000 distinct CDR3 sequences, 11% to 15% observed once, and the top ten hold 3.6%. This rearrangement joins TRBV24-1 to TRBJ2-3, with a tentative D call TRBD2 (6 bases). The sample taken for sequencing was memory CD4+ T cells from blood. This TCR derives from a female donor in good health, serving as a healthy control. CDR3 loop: CATSASNGRTDTQYF. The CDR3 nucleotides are TGTGCCACCAGCGCTTCCAACGGGAGAACAGATACGCAGTATTTT.